These T cell receptor beta chains were read from a single sample in a study of blood T cell repertoires in COVID-19. Profiled with immunoSEQ multiplex PCR; TCRdb holds only in-frame clones, not every one. Among approximately 260,000 clones listed, roughly 89% were seen once. The sequencing input was peripheral blood. Receptors originate from a woman aged 40 to 50 who had recovered from COVID-19. The conserved cysteine and the conserved F or W are not part of the CDR3 here. The D gene is left open where the match is weak. Rows may omit the clone size; those that give it use once, few, many or a size class.

clone_size v_call d_call cdr3_aa
- TRBV5-8 TRBD2 ASSPGLAGDNEQF
once TRBV6-1 - ASSVDRYPTGNTIY
- TRBV2 - ASSVALSYEQY
- TRBV20-1 - SASQGTVEQY
- TRBV27 TRBD2 ASSFGVSGTDEQF
- TRBV2 - ASRVSRATGELF
- TRBV6-4 - ASSEGRGGNYGYT
- TRBV7-6 TRBD1 ASSSGTAEKLF
- TRBV7-8 TRBD1 ASSGLTGRPDGAF
- TRBV5-1 - ASSLEQNTEAF
- TRBV10-2 TRBD1 ASSEWTGAAGELF
- TRBV3-1/TRBV3-2 - ASSRQSNQEAF
few TRBV18 - ASSPFTGLEGGNEQF
- TRBV7-2 TRBD2 ASSLGLAGADEQF
- TRBV11-2 TRBD1 ASSLATGGGETQY
- TRBV5-1 TRBD1 ASSSTITGDAYNEQF
- TRBV21-1 - ASSRWGRQGDTDTQY
- TRBV5-1 - ASSTGLYYEQY
- TRBV7-9 TRBD1 ASSSTPGTGRAGGT
- TRBV18 TRBD2 ASSPLDGTSGSETQY
- TRBV6-1 - ASSETWAGHEQY
- TRBV28 - ASSILGLAPTNEKLF
- TRBV7-9 TRBD1 ASSLDGQGRGYT
- TRBV13 TRBD2 ASSASGGATYRYNEQF
- TRBV6-5 TRBD1 ASTGTGLTGELF
- TRBV18 TRBD2 ASTGLAGPQETQY
once TRBV7-3 - ASSPWTVNTGELF
- TRBV27 TRBD2 ASSSPLAGNNEQF
- TRBV27 - ASSFIMNTEAF
- TRBV12-3/TRBV12-4 - ASATVADTQY
- TRBV18 TRBD2 ASSPPEGTSPQTQY
once TRBV19 TRBD1 ASRDRGLGDTQY
- TRBV7-8 TRBD2 ASSSTGGEPGY
- TRBV13 TRBD2 ASSLRGVAASTDTQY
few TRBV7-9 - ASRVWPNTGELF
- TRBV12-1 - ASSPGTSGTANTGELF
- TRBV5-1 - ASSPRTAVLSGELF
- TRBV5-5 - ASSSGTGLQRGSPYEQY
- TRBV11-3 - ASSSRGAYTDTQY
- TRBV19 TRBD1 ASSTSGQVNTEAF
- TRBV10-2 - ASSEGGDTQY
- TRBV19 TRBD2 ASSPGTSGNTGELF
- TRBV15 TRBD1 ATRRGGENEQF
- TRBV5-1 TRBD2 ASSLGVAGAYNEQF